This TCR beta chain was profiled in a study of cytomegalovirus exposure and HLA in healthy donors (dated by TCRdb to about 2017). Background on the whole study: In an earlier analysis of approximately 640 of the donors, less than 350 Gb of sequence data and 90 million to 120 million unique TCR beta sequences from 180 million or so T cells were reported. An early release that covered more than 550 HLA-typed donors contained about 300 gigabases of sequencing data and tens of millions of unique TCR sequences. Of the roughly 400 genotyped donors, about 80% fell in the genetic ancestry cluster associated with self-reported Caucasian donors. The study was designed to test whether signatures of past pathogen exposure could be identified by cataloging public T cell receptors. The T cell repertoires of around 730 subjects were profiled by immunosequencing and related to cytomegalovirus serostatus. Besides the first cohort of 666 subjects, a separate validation cohort made up of 120 different subjects was used. The study combined high-throughput TCR immunosequencing, statistical association of individual TCRs with disease status, and machine learning to predict cytomegalovirus infection status. A later analysis re-examined previously published TCR beta repertoires from over 500 donors and added high-resolution HLA genotyping to investigate patterns of TCR occurrence. Rather than drawing on any new phenotypic data, the later analysis identified candidate immune exposures from TCR beta sequences and the way those sequences occurred across donors. An earlier analysis of roughly 600 of the donors used high-throughput TCR beta sequencing to judge whether each TCR beta V gene segment behaved as functional or pseudogenic. Alongside the repertoire data, information on donor age, sex, ethnicity and CMV serostatus was compiled. A later genetic analysis used genome-wide SNP genotypes for 398 of the 666 donors, treating that subset as a discovery cohort. All discovery cohort repertoires had been generated using a single sequencing platform. HLA typing included class I and class II loci at four-digit resolution. Typing coverage differed by locus: A, B, C, DRB1 and DQB1 were typed in roughly 620-630 donors, DQA1 in approximately 520, DPA1 in around 600, and DPB1 in about 450. Roughly 5 DR-DQ haplotypes were treated as single units for association and clustering because of strong linkage in the cohort. Across 398 genotyped donors of the cohort, an average of about 220,000 unique TCR beta nucleotide sequences per donor were sequenced, and 15% to 20% of those sequences were non-productive.

The cohort was made up of approximately 670 healthy bone marrow donors. At the time of sampling, every cohort member was nominally healthy, though immune exposures that went unrecorded were likely present. The donor was CMV seronegative and belonged to the group of 350 to 400 seronegative cohort members. A peripheral blood sample was collected from each donor, and TCR beta sequencing was performed on peripheral blood mononuclear cells. Genomic DNA extraction from the blood cell samples was performed with the Qiagen DNeasy Blood Extraction Kit. Reading the germline V gene (reference sequence) gives CDR1 SEHNR and CDR2 FQNEAQ. V drops 3 bases and J drops 6 bases, leaving 14 bases in between. From the cysteine through the phenylalanine, the CDR3 covers 14 amino acids. Only CDR3 DNA remains: 42 bases, in frame from the first base. Overall study results and their limits: According to a later analysis, TCR association rates differed among HLA loci, with DRB1 alleles showing the most associated TCRs and HLA-C alleles showing the fewest. At a false discovery rate of 0.05, a later analysis linked fewer than 20,000 TCR beta sequences to specific HLA alleles. When HLA alleles, especially DR and DQ, strongly co-occurred, attributing TCR associations to individual alleles was difficult. Some IMGT-functional V segments, including TRBV6-2 and TRBV6-3, could not be distinguished by the 87-base-pair reads and were therefore excluded. A further reported finding was that TCR beta sequences accurately predicted the HLA-A and HLA-B alleles for most subjects in the first cohort. While some public TCRs were present in many individuals, most TCR sequences turned up only very rarely across donors. A few of the identified cytomegalovirus-associated TCR beta chains were confirmed in vitro to be specific for cytomegalovirus antigens. The cohort was sequenced for TCR beta chains only, and without alpha or paired-chain data the features that could be detected were limited. A later genetic analysis associated a missense DCLRE1C variant with V-gene and J-gene trimming of TCR beta chains, and an independent cohort replicated the association. Roughly uniform sequencing depth across donors was assumed in presence/absence analyses, although this assumption may not hold. A later genetic analysis reported fewer N-insertions in productive TCRs among donors in an Asian-associated ancestry cluster than the roughly 620-donor mean. The classifier was reported to diagnose cytomegalovirus status with high specificity and sensitivity in both the original and validation cohorts. HLA typing was unavailable for some donors at each locus, so association tests used only the typed subset. A later analysis found that most CMV-associated TCR beta chains appeared HLA-restricted, with HLA associations seemingly driven largely by CMV exposure. CMV serostatus was the only immune exposure information available for the cohort. Correlated functional status among segregating V segments might be attributable to linkage disequilibrium, but an unknown experimental factor could not be ruled out. The sequencing pipeline was judged likely to have produced a cluster of highly shared sequence variants as a technical artifact. A later analysis reported that several top co-occurrence clusters appeared linked to parvovirus B19, influenza, CMV and Epstein-Barr virus. About 15 rarely observed V segments, including chromosome 9 orphons, were excluded from the earlier analysis of 550 to 700 of the donors because counts were too low. The authors suggested that the approach could potentially be extended to other disease states and immunological phenotypes. The study listed 164 TCR beta chains as associated with cytomegalovirus. In a later analysis, HLA-associated TCR beta chains were found to be more clonally expanded and to have lower generation probabilities than equally common non-associated chains. An earlier analysis of several hundred of the donors showed that most TCR beta V segments appeared in productive rearrangements either about 90% or about 30% of the time, which broadly matched IMGT annotations.

Notes on this clone: It lacks a known antigen. Base qualities are not provided; no much larger clone lies one nucleotide away.

The library was obtained by the immunoSEQ multiplex PCR assay. For the multiplex PCR, a mixture combining 60 forward primers for TCR Vbeta segments and 13 reverse primers for TCR Jbeta segments was used. The CDR3 region of rearranged TCR beta genes was amplified from genomic DNA with a multiplex PCR assay. The amplified TCR beta libraries were sequenced on the Illumina HiSeq System as 87-base-pair reads. Per the original workflow: Across the 670 or so repertoires, a later analysis counted roughly 84 million unique TCR beta chains, approximately 10 million of which were shared by at least two donors. Raw reads were error-corrected and collapsed into unique sequences with a nearest-neighbor algorithm that merged closely related sequences to remove PCR and sequencing errors. To assign V, D and J gene segments, CDR3 sequences were aligned to IMGT reference sequences. For a sequence to be retained, a match of at least six nucleotides to both a V gene segment and a J gene segment was required. A rearrangement counted as productive if the CDR3 had no stop codons and remained in frame with V and J, and every other rearrangement counted as non-productive. CDR3 was defined according to IMGT convention as the region running from the second conserved V-encoded cysteine to the conserved J-encoded phenylalanine. Sequences without an unambiguous match to a single V gene segment were excluded from the earlier analysis of several hundred of the donors. An earlier analysis of 550 to 650 of the donors classified V segments as functional when productive rearrangements were above 56.7% and as segregating when the standard deviation between donors was above 5%. To diagnose cytomegalovirus status from the catalog of TCR beta chain sequences, a statistical classification framework was built. V and J gene assignment, in a later analysis, came from comparing TCR nucleotide sequences with IMGT/GENE-DB human TR gene sequences. A later analysis assigned CDR3 sequences and most-parsimonious VDJ recombination scenarios with the TCRdist pipeline. In a later analysis, each TCR beta chain was defined by its CDR3 amino acid sequence together with its V-gene family, and reads without a unique V-gene family were excluded. To address suspected cross-contamination and a sequencing artifact, a later analysis removed approximately 590 highly shared, low-generation-probability nucleotide sequences. For each public chain, a later analysis derived a clonal expansion index from normalized ranks of inferred template counts within each repertoire. Generation probabilities in a later analysis came from a VDJ recombination model fitted to out-of-frame rearrangements, and those results were checked against IGoR. In a later analysis, TCR-TCR, TCR-HLA and TCR-CMV co-occurrence was scored with hypergeometric tests, and a repertoire-size bias correction was applied to TCR pairs. False discovery rates were estimated in a later analysis by permuting HLA or CMV assignments 20 times. A later analysis grouped co-occurring TCRs with DBSCAN, adding TCRdist sequence similarity when clustering within HLA-allele-positive subsets. For co-occurrence clustering, repertoires with fewer than 30,000 or more than 120,000 public chains were excluded, along with 4 to 6 repertoires with anomalous nucleotide sharing. TCRdb retrieved this table from immuneACCESS and kept in-frame rearrangements only. Not all clones are present; in checked studies, unresolved V genes account for under half, and no reason is known for the remainder. The V and J calls and the clone size are those of that table, but D and trimming were determined from the DNA. The sample data list around 180,000 clones, and roughly 80% of these were observed just once. Approximately 2.5% of the sample is taken by the ten largest.

Recombination connected TRBV7-9 to TRBJ1-1; TRBD1 is possibly the D segment (5 matching bases). What was sequenced was PBMCs. The source is a man aged 60-69 years in good health and CMV-seronegative. The DNA sequence follows: TGTGCCAGCAGCTTCGGGGGGATCTCCTCTGAAGCTTTCTTT. It is translated as CASSFGGISSEAFF.